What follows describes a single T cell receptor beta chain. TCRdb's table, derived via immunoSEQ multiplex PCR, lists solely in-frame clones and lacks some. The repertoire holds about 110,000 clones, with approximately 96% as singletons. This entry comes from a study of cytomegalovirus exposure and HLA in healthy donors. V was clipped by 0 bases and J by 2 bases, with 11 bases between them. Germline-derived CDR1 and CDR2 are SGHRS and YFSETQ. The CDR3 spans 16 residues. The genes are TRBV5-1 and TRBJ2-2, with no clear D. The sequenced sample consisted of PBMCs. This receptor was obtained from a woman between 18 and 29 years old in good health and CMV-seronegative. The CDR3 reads CASSLGAVANTGELFF. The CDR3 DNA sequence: TGCGCCAGCAGCTTGGGGGCCGTCGCCAACACCGGGGAGCTGTTTTTT.